Listed here is a single TCR beta chain. This sample was taken from a study of read filtering for tumor transcriptome and immune sequencing. The V gene's germline CDR1 is SEHNR and CDR2 FQNEAQ (reference sequence). This CDR3 is 14 amino acids long. V shed 3 bases and J shed 5 bases, with 13 bases lying between them. This library used roughly 400 ng RNA and molecular barcoded adaptors spanning alpha/delta and beta/gamma chains. TCRdb analysed the reads with MiXCR anew, one entry per CDR3 protein. The table records 40,000 to 55,000 distinct CDR3 sequences, approximately 18% of them present only once. The receptor comes from a donor at least 40 years old with multiple myeloma. The material sequenced was a population of CD138-negative cells sorted from bone marrow. This chain joins TRBV7-9 and TRBJ2-5, with D tentatively TRBD2 (5 bases). CDR3 in DNA: TGTGCCAGCAGCTTTCCGCGTAGAGGGGAGACCCAGTACTTC. Protein product: CASSFPRRGETQYF.